This T cell receptor (beta chain) was documented in a study of CD8 T cells in Susac syndrome. Sequencing of TCR beta covered CD8+ and CD4+ T cells obtained from blood. The CDR3 totals 14 residues. Germline V gene sequence: CDR1 MNHEY, CDR2 SMNVEV (reference sequence). V lost 3 bases and J lost 0, with 9 bases in between. An amount of RNA that ranged from 0.5 to 1 ug was reverse transcribed with random hexamers. The CDR3 of TCR beta was amplified by immunoSEQ multiplex PCR across 54 Vbeta and 13 Jbeta. TCRdb itself ran the immunoSEQ multiplex PCR reads through MiXCR, one entry per CDR3 protein. The sample carries about 80,000 distinct CDR3 sequences, roughly 91% recorded once.

This TCR came from a human donor with multiple sclerosis. The sequenced sample consisted of CD8+ T cells from PBMCs. This rearrangement joins TRBV27 to TRBJ2-7; no clear D. The CDR3 reads CASSFGPSSYEQYF. CDR3 in DNA: TGTGCCAGCAGTTTCGGGCCCAGCTCCTACGAGCAGTACTTC.